These T cell receptor beta chains were read from a single sample in a study of blood T cells in healthy people across ages. A single record per CDR3 protein comes from TCRdb applying MiXCR to the 5' RACE reads. The sample lists about 1.7 million distinct CDR3 sequences, about 28% seen once, with 7.7% in the top ten. The material sequenced was blood. Every receptor here comes from a woman in her twenties or thirties in good health. Each CDR3 is given with its conserved first and last residue. A D gene is named only where the DNA matches it firmly. Clone sizes are given selectively: once, few, many, or a class where the clone is expanded.

D | J | V | length | size | DNA | CDR3
- | TRBJ2-1 | TRBV6-4 | 12 | few | TGTGCCGGGGGGCACAGGGACAATGAGCGGTTCTTC | CAGGHRDNERFF
TRBD1 | TRBJ2-3 | TRBV12-5 | 17 | few | TGTGCTAGTGGCCTAGACAGGGAAGGATCCCACACAGATACGCAGTATTTT | CASGLDREGSHTDTQYF
TRBD1 | TRBJ2-5 | TRBV9 | 16 | few | TGTGCCAGCAGCGTTAATACAGGGGGTGGGTCAGAGACCCAGTACTTC | CASSVNTGGGSETQYF
TRBD1 | TRBJ2-2 | TRBV5-1 | 14 | - | TGCGCCAGCAGTTGGGGACAGGTGACCGGGGAGCTGTTTTTT | CASSWGQVTGELFF
TRBD2 | TRBJ2-3 | TRBV20-1 | 16 | many | TGCAGTGCTACAAATCGGGCTAGCGGGAGCTCAGATACGCAGTATTTT | CSATNRASGSSDTQYF
TRBD2 | TRBJ2-5 | TRBV6-5 | 16 | few | TGTGCCCGCGCCGGGACTAGCGGGGGGGCCGGAGAGACTCAGTACTTC | CARAGTSGGAGETQYF
TRBD1 | TRBJ1-5 | TRBV5-1 | 15 | once | TGCGCCGGCAGCCCAGGGGGGGGGAGCAATCAGCCCCAGCATTTT | CAGSPGGGSNQPQHF
TRBD1 | TRBJ2-7 | TRBV6-2/TRBV6-3 | 17 | - | TGTGCCAGCAGTTACGATCTCCGGGACAGAGTGACTTACGAGCAGTACTTC | CASSYDLRDRVTYEQYF
- | TRBJ2-5 | TRBV9 | 16 | - | TGTGCCAGCAGCGCGCCAATCGGACAGAAGGAAGAGAGCCAGTACTTC | CASSAPIGQKEESQYF
- | TRBJ2-7 | TRBV28 | 15 | many | TGTGCCAGCAGTTTGCAGGGGTTGAGGTCCTACGAGCAGTACTTC | CASSLQGLRSYEQYF
- | TRBJ1-2 | TRBV4-1 | 14 | few | TGCGCCAGCAGCCCCCCGGGACAAGAATATGGCTACACCTTC | CASSPPGQEYGYTF
TRBD2 | TRBJ2-3 | TRBV14 | 18 | - | TGTGCCAGCAGCCAAGATTGGGGAGGACTAGCGGGAGGAGATACGCAGTATTTT | CASSQDWGGLAGGDTQYF
TRBD1 | TRBJ1-2 | TRBV3-1 | 14 | few | TGTGCCAGCAGCCTGCCGGGACAGGGTGATGGCTACACCTTC | CASSLPGQGDGYTF
- | TRBJ2-1 | TRBV7-2 | 14 | - | TGTGCCAGCCTACCCACCGGGGATTCCAATGAGCAGTTCTTC | CASLPTGDSNEQFF
TRBD2 | TRBJ2-1 | TRBV20-1 | 14 | - | TGCAGTGCTGGCGGGACTAGCGGGGCGTATGAGCAGTTCTTC | CSAGGTSGAYEQFF
- | TRBJ1-2 | TRBV18 | 12 | few | TGTGCCAGCTCACCCAGGAAAGATGGCTACACCTTC | CASSPRKDGYTF
TRBD1 | TRBJ2-3 | TRBV10-3 | 13 | - | TGTGCCATCAGTGAGAGGACAGGGGGAGGGCAGTATTTT | CAISERTGGGQYF
- | TRBJ2-1 | TRBV7-9 | 14 | many | TGTGCCAGCAGCTTAGAAGTTCGCTACAATGAGCAGTTCTTC | CASSLEVRYNEQFF
- | TRBJ2-7 | TRBV24-1 | 11 | - | TGTGCCACCAGTGATATCTACGAGCAGTACTTC | CATSDIYEQYF
- | TRBJ2-5 | TRBV9 | 14 | - | TGTGCCAGCAGCCCCGACACACCCCAAGAGACCCAGTACTTC | CASSPDTPQETQYF
- | TRBJ2-7 | TRBV20-1 | 14 | few | TGCAGTGCTAGAGATCCGGCAGGGCCTTACGAGCAGTACTTC | CSARDPAGPYEQYF
- | TRBJ2-7 | TRBV29-1 | 11 | - | TGCAGCGGTACCCAGCGAGGGTCCCAGTACTTC | CSGTQRGSQYF
- | TRBJ1-4 | TRBV5-1 | 14 | - | TGCTCCAGCAGCCCACAGGAGGGTAATGAAAAACTGTTTTTT | CSSSPQEGNEKLFF
- | TRBJ1-5 | TRBV20-1 | 16 | - | TGCAATGCTAGAGAATCGGCAGGGGCCTCCAATCAGCCCCAGCATTTT | CNARESAGASNQPQHF
- | TRBJ1-2 | TRBV19 | 15 | - | TGTGCCAGTAGTATCCTTCCGGGACAAGGCTATGGCTACACCTTC | CASSILPGQGYGYTF
- | TRBJ1-2 | TRBV12-3/TRBV12-4 | 14 | few | TGTGCCAGCAGTTTCAAGGGGTCGGTGGATGGCTACACCTTC | CASSFKGSVDGYTF
- | TRBJ2-1 | TRBV3-1 | 14 | few | TGTGCCAGCAGCCAAGACGCGGCGGCGAGGGAGCAGTTCTTC | CASSQDAAAREQFF
TRBD1 | TRBJ2-5 | TRBV7-2 | 14 | many | TGTGCCAGCAGCTTCAACAGGGGTGGGGAGACCCAGTACTTC | CASSFNRGGETQYF
- | TRBJ1-5 | TRBV29-1 | 10 | - | TGCAGCGATCGATCCCAGCCCCAGCATTTT | CSDRSQPQHF
- | TRBJ2-7 | TRBV28 | 14 | few | TGTGCCAGCAGATATGCCTCGGGATCTGGCGAGCAGTACTTC | CASRYASGSGEQYF
- | TRBJ1-5 | TRBV3-1 | 11 | few | TGTGCCAGCAGCCAAGGGGGGGGACAGCATTTT | CASSQGGGQHF
- | TRBJ2-7 | TRBV18 | 15 | - | TGTGCCAGCTCACCACTCCTAGGGGAAACATACGAGCAGTACTTC | CASSPLLGETYEQYF
- | TRBJ2-5 | TRBV5-1 | 13 | - | TGCGCCAGCAGCATCGAGAGACAAGAGACCCAGTACTTC | CASSIERQETQYF
- | TRBJ1-6 | TRBV6-5 | 17 | few | TGTGCCAGCAGTTACCCCCAGTCGACAGGCTCCCGGTCACCCCTCCACTTT | CASSYPQSTGSRSPLHF
- | TRBJ1-1 | TRBV27 | 13 | - | TGTGCCAGCAGGCCCGGGGGTCCATTTGAAGCTTTCTTT | CASRPGGPFEAFF
TRBD2 | TRBJ2-5 | TRBV6-5 | 16 | few | TGTGCCAGCAGTTACGAAGCCCCAGCGGGGGGGGAGACCCAGTACTTC | CASSYEAPAGGETQYF
TRBD2 | TRBJ2-2 | TRBV7-2 | 16 | - | TGTGCCAGCAGCCCGACTAGCGGGACAAACACCGGGGAGCTGTTTTTT | CASSPTSGTNTGELFF
TRBD2 | TRBJ2-5 | TRBV12-3/TRBV12-4 | 15 | - | TGTGCCAGCAGTTCCGGACTAGCGCGGAGGGCGACCCAGTACTTC | CASSSGLARRATQYF
- | TRBJ2-7 | TRBV6-5 | 13 | many | TGTGCCAGCAGTTACGGGCAGTCTACGTCGCAGTACTTC | CASSYGQSTSQYF
- | TRBJ2-1 | TRBV27 | 15 | - | TGTGCCAGCAGTTTCGACAGGTTAGCCTACAATGAGCAGTTCTTC | CASSFDRLAYNEQFF
- | TRBJ2-7 | TRBV20-1 | 14 | - | TGCAGTGCAACCGGGACCCGTTCCCGCTACGAGCAGTACTTC | CSATGTRSRYEQYF
- | TRBJ1-4 | TRBV6-5 | 15 | few | TGTGCCAGCAGTACTTACAGGGCCCCTAGTGAAAAACTGTTTTTT | CASSTYRAPSEKLFF
- | TRBJ1-2 | TRBV6-1 | 12 | few | TGTGCCAGCAGTGAAGACCTGTATGGCTACACCTTC | CASSEDLYGYTF
- | TRBJ1-2 | TRBV18 | 14 | many | TGTGCCAGCTCACCAGGGGACATTGGTCATGGCTACACCTTC | CASSPGDIGHGYTF
TRBD2 | TRBJ2-5 | TRBV30 | 14 | few | TGTGCCTGGGGCGGGACTAGCGGGAGTGAGACCCAGTACTTC | CAWGGTSGSETQYF
TRBD1 | TRBJ2-1 | TRBV7-3 | 14 | - | TGTGCCAGCAGCTTGGGACAGGATGGGAATGAGCAGTTCTTC | CASSLGQDGNEQFF
- | TRBJ1-2 | TRBV24-1 | 13 | - | TGTGCCACCAGTGATCTCAACAAGGGTGGCTACACCTTC | CATSDLNKGGYTF
- | TRBJ2-3 | TRBV12-3/TRBV12-4 | 10 | - | TGTGCCAGCAGCGGGAATACGCAGTATTTT | CASSGNTQYF